This section outlines one T cell receptor beta chain sequence together with its context. Its antigen is not yet known. No clone much larger than this one lies a single base away; base qualities are absent. This sample was included in a study of cytomegalovirus exposure and HLA in healthy donors (dated by TCRdb to 2016 to 2017). A note on the overall study: According to a later analysis, the roughly 120 validation repertoires were produced on the same platform as the approximately 600 repertoires of the first cohort. The study aimed to test whether signatures of past pathogen exposure could be identified by cataloging public T cell receptors. In addition to the first cohort of 666 subjects, a separate validation cohort of around 110 different subjects was used. The study combined high-throughput TCR immunosequencing, statistical association of individual TCRs with disease status, and machine learning to predict cytomegalovirus infection status. Paper-wide results and their limitations: In the study, approximately 160 TCR beta chains were listed as associated with cytomegalovirus. Of the cluster scores, roughly 95% were above 0 in a later analysis, which found that TCRs clustered in the first cohort also tended to co-occur in the approximately 130 validation repertoires. Across donors, most TCR sequences were observed very rarely, whereas some public TCRs were present in many individuals. Cytomegalovirus status was reported to be diagnosed by the classifier with high specificity and sensitivity in both the original and validation cohorts. A later analysis had no HLA typing for the validation cohort, so co-occurrence there was scored across all 120 repertoires. It was suggested by the authors that the approach could potentially be generalized to other disease states and immunological phenotypes. A few of the identified cytomegalovirus-associated TCR beta chains were confirmed in vitro to be specific for cytomegalovirus antigens.

The CDR3 contains 16 residues, cysteine and phenylalanine counted. Just the 48-base CDR3 DNA is kept, in frame starting at base 1. V is cut back by 1 base and J by 3 bases, with 8 bases in the junction unmatched. Based on the germline V gene, the CDR1 and CDR2 sequences are MNHNS and SASEGT. The library was produced with the immunoSEQ multiplex PCR assay. For the original study's pipeline: A statistical classification framework was built to diagnose cytomegalovirus status from the catalog of TCR beta chain sequences. TCRdb stores this immuneACCESS table with in-frame sequences only. Part of the clones is absent; in the studies checked, under half of the shortfall reflects unresolved V genes, and no reason is known for the rest. That table supplies the V and J calls and clone size; D and trimming were determined from the DNA. Present in this sample are more than 95,000 clones, about 85% of which were seen just once. The ten largest make up about 4.1% of the sample.

The donors were included in the validation cohort of roughly 130 subjects, a group kept apart from the roughly 610-subject first cohort. Material for sequencing was PBMCs. The chain uses TRBV6-1 and TRBJ2-7; TRBD2 agrees with 8 junctional bases. This receptor was taken from a young man in good health and CMV-seropositive. CDR3 protein: CASSEERSRGGYEQYF. The sequenced DNA is TGTGCCAGCAGTGAAGAGCGGAGCCGGGGGGGCTACGAGCAGTACTTC.